This TCR beta chain originates from a study of blood T cell repertoires in COVID-19 (TCRdb year 2020). In terms of the full investigation: Samples from collaborators originated in the United States, Italy and Spain and spanned both the acute and convalescent phases of COVID-19. A de-identified subject ID, COVID-19 status, age in years and sex were almost always included in the sample metadata. Where available, HLA class I and class II types were obtained from metadata supplied by the sample provider rather than from assay-based typing. The samples were drawn from two sources: the first 160 participants of the ongoing ImmuneRACE study, and about 1,300 subjects contributed by 6 global collaborators. Subjects who had been exposed to COVID-19, were actively infected with it, or had recovered from it provided the deeply sampled blood TCRbeta repertoires that made up the dataset. The repertoires were made available in a free public database intended to serve as a resource for research on the immune response to SARS-CoV-2. The prospective study material was composed of cDNA or gDNA derived from T cells, B-cell-depleted T cells, or PBMCs.

Whole blood was collected in K2EDTA tubes by collaborating institutions according to the institutions' own protocols. For TCRbeta analysis, collaborators shipped samples in one of three forms: frozen whole blood, isolated PBMCs, or DNA extracted from either of those sample types. The investigation overall reported the following: Clinical and demographic metadata were provided uncurated, with the amount varying by source and participant.

The CDR3, from cysteine to phenylalanine, totals 14 residues. Solely the CDR3 DNA is kept, with 42 bases framed from the first base. Looking up the germline V gene (reference sequence) yields CDR1 LNHNV and CDR2 YYDKDF. For this chain, trimming is 3 bases at the V end and 4 bases at the J end, and the number of junction bases without a gene match is 2. Of note for this clone: Its specific antigen is unknown. The input lacks base qualities; no much larger clone sits a single base away.

The immunoSEQ Assay, a bias-controlled multiplex PCR, was used to amplify TCRbeta CDR3 regions from genomic DNA. The original methods were these. The number of nucleated cells in each sample was estimated by amplification of reference gene primers within the assay. To quantify the absolute abundance of each unique TCRbeta CDR3 rearrangement, sequence reads were collapsed and filtered. For each sample, productive Simpson clonality was calculated as the square root of Simpson's diversity index over productive rearrangements. TCRdb carries this immuneACCESS record with in-frame sequences only. Its versions omit some clonotypes, under half of them owing to an unresolved V gene in the studies checked, with the rest unexplained. V, J and clone size derive from that table, while D and trimming were established from the DNA sequence. The sample contains about 330,000 clones, approximately 90% of them found a single time. The leading ten clones occupy approximately 4% of the sample.

The TCR sequence derives from a woman aged 45-59 years with active or convalescent COVID-19. Sequences were obtained from peripheral blood. The chain joins TRBV15 to TRBJ2-3, with TRBD2 identical over 9 junction bases. The sequenced DNA is TGTGCCACCAGCAGTAGCGGGGGCCCAGATACGCAGTATTTT. Its product reads: CATSSSGGPDTQYF.